This T cell receptor (beta chain) was sequenced in a study of beta chain features in type 1 diabetes. Study-wide findings and caveats: Type 1 diabetes patients had VDJ junctions that carried fewer insertions and more deletions. Patients showed naive, central memory and Treg TCRB repertoires that appeared more similar than those of healthy donors. TCRB CDR3 length was moderately but significantly reduced in all four CD4+ subsets of Type 1 diabetes patients.

Germline assignment: CDR1 MNHNY and CDR2 SVGAGI (reference sequence). The CDR3 length is 16 residues. The V and J ends lost 4 bases and 3 bases respectively, with 18 bases between them. Investigators reverse transcribed all isolated RNA, so they sequenced expressed TCRB transcripts. Clones were read by immunoSEQ multiplex PCR, and TCRdb kept only the in-frame ones, dropping some. The table shows just over 25,000 clones, with around half occurring only once. In its sample, this clone was seen once. Antigen unknown. This TCR derives from a man younger than 45 with type 1 diabetes. The sample comprised stem cell memory CD4+ T cells from blood. V usage is TRBV6-6 and J usage is TRBJ1-2; tentative D call: TRBD1 (6 bases). CDR3 DNA sequence: TGTGCCAGCAGTTCCGCCAGGGTGGGGGCCCACTATGGCTACACCTTC. The encoded protein is CASSSARVGAHYGYTF.